This T cell receptor beta chain was retrieved from a study of T-cell reconstitution after alpha-beta-depleted transplantation in children. Study observations and caveats: Reportedly, roughly two months post-transplant, alpha-beta T cells arose from several hundred expanded graft clones. The high TCRbeta diversity at day 60 in some patients came from surviving recipient T cells and thymic progenitors. After one year, T-cell counts and TCRbeta diversity mostly came from new T cells.

Unique molecular identifiers were used in preparing the TCRbeta library. Each CDR3 protein is one row after TCRdb ran MiXCR on the PCR reads. This sample carries about 250,000 distinct CDR3 sequences, about 24% of them seen once, and the ten largest clones take 4.8%. A note on this clonotype: Its antigen is as yet unknown.

V trimming: 0 bases; J trimming: 7 bases; junction bases outside the gene matches: 5. Germline V CDR1 and CDR2: SGHRS, YFSETQ. The CDR3 consists of 15 residues. This chain connects TRBV5-1 to TRBJ2-1; 9 bases are shared with TRBD1. This TCR was recovered from a female patient between 2 and 15 years old who had a stem cell transplant for congenital amegakaryocytic thrombocytopenia, so the T cells may come from the graft donor. The specimen comprised PBMCs, mostly from graft donor cells, sampled 360 days after TCRalphabeta/CD19-depleted stem cell transplant. The CDR3 reads CASSLGGTGSNEQFF. The DNA for the CDR3 is TGCGCCAGCAGCTTGGGAGGGACAGGGTCGAATGAGCAGTTCTTC.